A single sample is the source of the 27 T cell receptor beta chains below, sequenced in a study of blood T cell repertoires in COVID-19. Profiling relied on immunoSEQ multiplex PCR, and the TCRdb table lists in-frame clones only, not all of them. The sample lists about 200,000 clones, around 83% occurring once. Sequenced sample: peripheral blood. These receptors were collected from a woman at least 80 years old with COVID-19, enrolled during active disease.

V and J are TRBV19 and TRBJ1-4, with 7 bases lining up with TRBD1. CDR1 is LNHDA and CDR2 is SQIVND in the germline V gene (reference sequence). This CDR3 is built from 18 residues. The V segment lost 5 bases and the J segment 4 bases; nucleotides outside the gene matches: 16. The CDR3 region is CASSSRTGSLTFNEKLFF. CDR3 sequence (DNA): TGTGCCAGTAGTTCTCGGACAGGATCCCTTACTTTTAATGAAAAACTGTTTTTT.

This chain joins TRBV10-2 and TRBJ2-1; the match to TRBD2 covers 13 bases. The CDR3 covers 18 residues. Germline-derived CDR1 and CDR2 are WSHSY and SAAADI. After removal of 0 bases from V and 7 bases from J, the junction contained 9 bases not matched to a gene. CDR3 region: CASSESRLAGGILNEQFF. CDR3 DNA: TGCGCCAGCAGTGAGTCGAGACTAGCGGGGGGTATTTTGAATGAGCAGTTCTTC.

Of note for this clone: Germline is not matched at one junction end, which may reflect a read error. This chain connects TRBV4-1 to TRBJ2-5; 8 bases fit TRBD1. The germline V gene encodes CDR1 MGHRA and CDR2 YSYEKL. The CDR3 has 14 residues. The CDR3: CATSRQGYQETQYF. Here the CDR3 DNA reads TGCGCCACCAGCCGACAGGGGTACCAAGAGACCCAGTACTTC.

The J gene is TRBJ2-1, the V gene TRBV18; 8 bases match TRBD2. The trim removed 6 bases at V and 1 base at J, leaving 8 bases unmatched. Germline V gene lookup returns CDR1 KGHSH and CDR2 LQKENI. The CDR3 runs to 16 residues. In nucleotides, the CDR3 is TGTGCCAGCTCTCCTCGGACTAGCCGATCCTACAATGAGCAGTTCTTC. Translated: CASSPRTSRSYNEQFF. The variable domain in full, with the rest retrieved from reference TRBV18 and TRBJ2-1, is NAGVMQNPRHLVRRRGQEARLRCSPMKGHSHVYWYRQLPEEGLKFMVYLQKENIIDESGMPKERFSAEFPKEGPSILRIQQVVRGDSAAYFCASSPRTSRSYNEQFFGPGTRLTVL.

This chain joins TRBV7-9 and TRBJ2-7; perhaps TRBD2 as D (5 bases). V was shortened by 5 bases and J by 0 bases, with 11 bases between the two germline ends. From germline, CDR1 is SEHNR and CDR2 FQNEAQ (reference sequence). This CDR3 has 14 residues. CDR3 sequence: CASSVSASSYEQYF. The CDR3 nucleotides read TGTGCCAGCAGCGTTAGCGCGAGCTCCTACGAGCAGTACTTC.

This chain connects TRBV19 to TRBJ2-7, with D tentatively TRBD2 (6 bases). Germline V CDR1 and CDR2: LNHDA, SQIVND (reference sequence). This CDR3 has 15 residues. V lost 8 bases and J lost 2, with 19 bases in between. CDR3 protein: CASGGAGNPPYEQYF. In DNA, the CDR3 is TGTGCCAGTGGGGGTGCGGGGAATCCCCCCTACGAGCAGTACTTC.

The CDR3: CASSVDRGRAGELFF. CDR3 sequence (DNA): TGTGCCAGCAGCGTAGACAGGGGGCGGGCCGGGGAGCTGTTTTTT. The chain couples TRBV9 to TRBJ2-2, with 9 nucleotides matching TRBD1. The J segment lost 6 bases and the V segment lost 0 bases, leaving 3 bases of the junction unmatched. CDR3 length equals 15 residues. CDR1 SGDLS and CDR2 YYNGEE come from the germline V gene.

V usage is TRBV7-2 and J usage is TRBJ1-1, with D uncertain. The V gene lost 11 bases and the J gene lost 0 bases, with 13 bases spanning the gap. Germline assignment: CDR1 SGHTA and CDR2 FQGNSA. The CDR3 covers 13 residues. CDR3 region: CASSGGLNTEAFF. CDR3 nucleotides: TGTGCCTCCAGTGGCGGATTGAACACTGAAGCTTTCTTT. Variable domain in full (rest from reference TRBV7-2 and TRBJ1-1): GAGVSQSPSNKVTEKGKDVELRCDPISGHTALYWYRQSLGQGLEFLIYFQGNSAPDKSGLPSDRFSAERTGGSVSTLTIQRTQQEDSAVYLCASSGGLNTEAFFGQGTRLTVV.

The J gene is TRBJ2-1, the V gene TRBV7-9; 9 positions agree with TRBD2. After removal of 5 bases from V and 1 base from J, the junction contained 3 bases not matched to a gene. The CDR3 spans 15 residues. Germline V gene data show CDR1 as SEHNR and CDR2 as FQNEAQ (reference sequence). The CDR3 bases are TGTGCCAGCAGCATCAGCGGGAGGTCCTACAATGAGCAGTTCTTC. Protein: CASSISGRSYNEQFF. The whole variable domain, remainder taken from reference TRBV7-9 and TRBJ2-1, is DTGVSQNPRHKITKRGQNVTFRCDPISEHNRLYWYRQTLGQGPEFLTYFQNEAQLEKSRLLSDRFSAERPKGSFSTLEIQRTEQGDSAMYLCASSISGRSYNEQFFGPGTRLTVL.

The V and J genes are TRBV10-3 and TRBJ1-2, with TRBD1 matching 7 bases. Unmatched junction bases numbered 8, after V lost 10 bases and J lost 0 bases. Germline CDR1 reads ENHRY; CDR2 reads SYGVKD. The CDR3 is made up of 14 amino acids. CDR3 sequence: CATSTGPPNYGYTF. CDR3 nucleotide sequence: TGTGCCACTTCGACAGGGCCCCCTAACTATGGCTACACCTTC.

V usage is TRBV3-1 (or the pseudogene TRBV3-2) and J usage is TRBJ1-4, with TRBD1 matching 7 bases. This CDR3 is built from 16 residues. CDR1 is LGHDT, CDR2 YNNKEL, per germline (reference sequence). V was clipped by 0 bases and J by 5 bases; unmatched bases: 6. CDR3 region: CASSQDRGTVNEKLFF. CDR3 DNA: TGTGCCAGCAGCCAAGATCGTGGGACAGTGAATGAAAAACTGTTTTTT.

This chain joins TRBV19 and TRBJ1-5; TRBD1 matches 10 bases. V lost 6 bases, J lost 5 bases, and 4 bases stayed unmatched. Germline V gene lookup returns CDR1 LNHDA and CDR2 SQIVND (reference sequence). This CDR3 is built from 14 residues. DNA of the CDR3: TGTGCCAGTAGGCCGGGACAGGGGTATCAGCCCCAGCATTTT. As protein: CASRPGQGYQPQHF.

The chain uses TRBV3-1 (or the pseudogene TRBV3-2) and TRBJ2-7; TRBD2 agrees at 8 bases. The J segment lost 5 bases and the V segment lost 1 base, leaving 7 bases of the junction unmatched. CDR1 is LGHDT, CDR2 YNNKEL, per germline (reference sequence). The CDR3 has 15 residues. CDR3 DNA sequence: TGTGCCAGCAGCCAAGGCGGGAGGAGGAGCGACGAGCAGTACTTC. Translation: CASSQGGRRSDEQYF.

The CDR3 sequence is CAISDQDRSYEQYF. The DNA for the CDR3 is TGTGCCATCAGTGATCAGGACAGGTCCTACGAGCAGTACTTC. This sequence joins TRBV10-3 and TRBJ2-7, with TRBD1 matching over 7 bases. The CDR3 has 14 residues. Germline V gene sequence: CDR1 ENHRY, CDR2 SYGVKD. The J segment lost 1 base and the V segment lost 3 bases, leaving 3 bases of the junction unmatched.

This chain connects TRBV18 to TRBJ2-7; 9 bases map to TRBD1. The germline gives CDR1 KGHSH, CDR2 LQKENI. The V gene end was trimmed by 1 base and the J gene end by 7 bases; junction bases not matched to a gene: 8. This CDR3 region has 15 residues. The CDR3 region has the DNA TGTGCCAGCTCACCACGGACAGGGGCCGAAGTGGAGCAGTACTTC. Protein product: CASSPRTGAEVEQYF.

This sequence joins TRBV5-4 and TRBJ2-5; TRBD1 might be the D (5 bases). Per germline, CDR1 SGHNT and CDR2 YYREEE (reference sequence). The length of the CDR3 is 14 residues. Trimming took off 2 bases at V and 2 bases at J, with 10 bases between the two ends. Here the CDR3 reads CASSFPGKQETQYF. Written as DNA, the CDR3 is TGTGCCAGCAGCTTTCCAGGGAAACAAGAGACCCAGTACTTC.

The CDR3 spells CASSLGGQGWGVKAFF. Written as DNA, the CDR3 is TGTGCCAGCAGCTTAGGAGGGCAGGGATGGGGGGTGAAAGCTTTCTTT. The V and J genes are TRBV7-2 and TRBJ1-1, with D tentatively TRBD1 (5 bases). Germline V gene sequence: CDR1 SGHTA, CDR2 FQGNSA. Deletions cut 1 base from V and 9 bases from J, with 21 bases between. This CDR3 contains 16 residues.

Written as DNA, the CDR3 is TGCGCCAGCAGTTCCTCGGGACAGGGTAACGGCTACACCTTC. Its protein product is CASSSSGQGNGYTF. V usage is TRBV5-1 and J usage is TRBJ1-2; the match to TRBD1 covers 9 bases. The CDR3 spans 14 residues. Trimming at V came to 5 bases and at J to 8 bases, leaving 10 bases not matched to a gene. In germline, CDR1 is SGHRS, CDR2 YFSETQ.

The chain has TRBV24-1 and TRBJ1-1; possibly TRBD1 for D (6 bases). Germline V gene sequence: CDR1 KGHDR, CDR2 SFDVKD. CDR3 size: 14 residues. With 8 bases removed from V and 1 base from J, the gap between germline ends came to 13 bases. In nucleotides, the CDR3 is TGTGCCACCATCGGGGGGCATTCGAACACTGAAGCTTTCTTT. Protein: CATIGGHSNTEAFF.

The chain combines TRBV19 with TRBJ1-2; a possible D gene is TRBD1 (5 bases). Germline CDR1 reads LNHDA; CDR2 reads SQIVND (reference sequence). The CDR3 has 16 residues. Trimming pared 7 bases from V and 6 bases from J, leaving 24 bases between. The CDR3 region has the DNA TGTGCCAGTACCATCTTAACTGGGCAGGGCCCTCATGGCTACACCTTC. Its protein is CASTILTGQGPHGYTF. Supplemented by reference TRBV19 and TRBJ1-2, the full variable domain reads DGGITQSPKYLFRKEGQNVTLSCEQNLNHDAMYWYRQDPGQGLRLIYYSQIVNDFQKGDIAEGYSVSREKKESFPLTVTSAQKNPTAFYLCASTILTGQGPHGYTFGSGTRLTVV.

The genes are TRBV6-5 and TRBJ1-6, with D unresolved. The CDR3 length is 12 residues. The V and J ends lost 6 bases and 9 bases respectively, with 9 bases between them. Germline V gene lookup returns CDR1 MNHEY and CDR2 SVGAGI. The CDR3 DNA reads TGTGCCAGCAGCACGGGGAGTTCACCCCTCCACTTT. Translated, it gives CASSTGSSPLHF.

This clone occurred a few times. In nucleotides, the CDR3 is TGCGCCAGCAGCTCTCGGGGCAGCCCGGACAGGGGAGCTGAAGCTTTCTTT. It codes for CASSSRGSPDRGAEAFF. The V and J genes are TRBV5-1 and TRBJ1-1, with 9 nucleotides matching TRBD1. From germline, CDR1 is SGHRS and CDR2 YFSETQ. The junction had 15 bases not matched to a gene; V was cut back by 3 bases and J by 6 bases. This CDR3 comprises 17 residues.

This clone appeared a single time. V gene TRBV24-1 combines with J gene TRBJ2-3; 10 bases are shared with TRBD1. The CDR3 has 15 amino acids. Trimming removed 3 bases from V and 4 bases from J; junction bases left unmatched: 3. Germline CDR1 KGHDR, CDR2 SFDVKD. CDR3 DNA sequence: TGTGCCACCAGTGATACCGGGACAGGGGCAGATACGCAGTATTTT. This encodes CATSDTGTGADTQYF.

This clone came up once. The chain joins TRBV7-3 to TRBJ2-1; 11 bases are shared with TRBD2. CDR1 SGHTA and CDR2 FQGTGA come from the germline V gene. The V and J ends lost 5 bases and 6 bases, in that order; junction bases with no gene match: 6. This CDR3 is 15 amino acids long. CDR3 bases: TGTGCCAGCAGCCCCGGTCTAGCGGGAGGCAATGAGCAGTTCTTC. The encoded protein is CASSPGLAGGNEQFF.

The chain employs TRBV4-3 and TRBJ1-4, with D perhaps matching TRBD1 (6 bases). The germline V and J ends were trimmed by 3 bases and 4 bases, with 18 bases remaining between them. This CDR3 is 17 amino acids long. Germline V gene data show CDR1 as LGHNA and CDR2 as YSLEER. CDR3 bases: TGCGCCAGCAGCCAGGGGGCAGAGACGGCATTTAATGAAAAACTGTTTTTT. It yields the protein CASSQGAETAFNEKLFF.

The CDR3 region is CASSLKGQRFNQPQHF. The CDR3, as DNA: TGTGCCAGCAGCTTGAAGGGACAGCGGTTTAATCAGCCCCAGCATTTT. The V and J genes are TRBV5-6 and TRBJ1-5; 7 bases are shared with TRBD1. J was trimmed by 4 bases and V by 1 base; bases with no gene match: 8. Germline V lookup: CDR1 SGHDT, CDR2 YYEEEE. The CDR3 extends over 16 amino acids.

This CDR3 reads CSASPDIVGNTIYF. For the CDR3, the DNA is TGCAGTGCTAGTCCCGACATAGTCGGAAACACCATATATTTT. The rearrangement joins TRBV20-1 to TRBJ1-3; D is unclear. Trimming stripped 3 bases from V and 4 bases from J, with 13 bases between. The CDR3 runs to 14 residues. CDR1 and CDR2 (germline): DFQATT, SNEGSKA (reference sequence).